The 3 T cell receptor beta chains below were found in one sample sequenced in a study of CD8 T cells in ankylosing spondylitis. One entry per CDR3 protein, called by TCRdb with MiXCR from the 5' RACE reads. The sample contains hundreds of thousands of distinct CDR3 sequences, 20% to 30% of which appear only once. Sequenced material: blood, either unsorted or a sorted T cell fraction (not recorded which). These receptors were taken from a male donor with ankylosing spondylitis or in good health (not recorded which).

In this sample, this clonotype turned up many times. The chain joins TRBV15 to TRBJ2-1; D is possibly TRBD2 (7 bases). Trimming removed 0 bases from V and 2 bases from J, with 11 bases in between. The CDR3 covers 16 residues. Germline loops: CDR1 LNHNV, CDR2 YYDKDF (reference sequence). Written as DNA, the CDR3 is TGTGCCACCAGCAGAGACGGCGGGGGCGCCTACAATGAGCAGTTCTTC. This sequence encodes CATSRDGGGAYNEQFF.

This clonotype has at least ten counts. This sequence joins TRBV29-1 and TRBJ2-1; 7 bases fit TRBD1. CDR1 SQVTM and CDR2 ANQGSEA come from the germline V gene. Trimming cost V 4 bases and J 2 bases; bases outside gene matches: 5. The CDR3 sequence is 14 residues long. In nucleotides, the CDR3 is TGCAGCGTTGCAAAGGGGGCAACCTACAATGAGCAGTTCTTC. Translation gives CSVAKGATYNEQFF.

This clonotype turned up a few times. The chain employs TRBV29-1 and TRBJ2-1; no firm D call. V gave up 7 bases and J gave up 5 bases, with 9 bases separating them. The germline V gene has CDR1 SQVTM and CDR2 ANQGSEA. The CDR3 length is 11 residues. CDR3 DNA: TGCAGCGAACTCGGAGACAATGAGCAGTTCTTC. Amino acids: CSELGDNEQFF.